These 20 T cell receptor beta chains were all obtained from the same sample, sequenced in a study of T-cell reconstitution after alpha-beta-depleted transplantation in children. Unique molecular identifiers were built into the TCRbeta library. TCRdb re-derived calls from the PCR reads in MiXCR, one entry per CDR3 protein. Of about 98,000 distinct CDR3 sequences listed, approximately 8% are singletons. The material was PBMCs, obtained before TCRalphabeta/CD19-depleted stem cell transplant. The receptors shown here come from a boy younger than 10 with acute lymphoblastic leukemia, due to receive a stem cell transplant.

This clonotype was seen repeatedly, ten times or more. This chain uses TRBV6-1 with TRBJ1-1, with D uncertain. V lost 6 bases and J 0 bases, leaving 14 bases between the germline ends. The CDR3 spans 15 residues. CDR1 and CDR2 (germline): MNHNS, SASEGT. CDR3 sequence (DNA): TGTGCCAGCAGACCCCTGGTGTGGATGAACACTGAAGCTTTCTTT. Protein sequence: CASRPLVWMNTEAFF.

The chain recombines TRBV6-2 or TRBV6-3 with TRBJ2-4; D assignment may be TRBD1 or TRBD2 (5 bases each). The length of the CDR3 is 15 residues. Trimming removed 8 bases from V and 0 bases from J, with 14 bases in between. Germline CDR1 MNHEY, CDR2 SVGEGT. CDR3 region: CASGLQGLAKNIQYF. The CDR3 DNA reads TGTGCCAGCGGACTGCAGGGTTTAGCCAAAAACATTCAGTACTTC.

This clonotype came up many times. V usage is TRBV24-1 and J usage is TRBJ2-7; D uncertain. The CDR3 is 10 residues long. Trimming pared 11 bases from V and 1 base from J, leaving 5 bases between. From germline, CDR1 is KGHDR and CDR2 SFDVKD. DNA of the CDR3: TGTGCCAACTTATCCTACGAGCAGTACTTC. Translated, it gives CANLSYEQYF.

The V gene is TRBV5-1, the J gene TRBJ1-1, with D possibly TRBD1 on 6 matching bases. V lost 0 bases and J lost 0, with 21 bases in between. The CDR3 runs 19 residues. In germline, CDR1 is SGHRS, CDR2 YFSETQ. CDR3: CASSLASLLTGGMNTEAFF. In DNA, the CDR3 is TGCGCCAGCAGCTTGGCCTCCTTATTGACAGGAGGCATGAACACTGAAGCTTTCTTT.

This clonotype showed up many times. The CDR3 DNA reads TGCAGTGCTAGGCCGGACTATGGCTACACCTTC. Translation: CSARPDYGYTF. The chain uses TRBV20-1 and TRBJ1-2, with D unresolved. Germline values: CDR1 DFQATT, CDR2 SNEGSKA (reference sequence). V was cut by 3 bases and J by 3 bases, with 5 bases left in between. The CDR3 has 11 amino acids.

CDR3 DNA: TGTGCCAGCACCGAAATGGCCAACTCCAATGAGCAGTTCTTC. This gives the protein CASTEMANSNEQFF. The genes are TRBV6-5 and TRBJ2-1, with unresolved D. The CDR3 is made up of 14 amino acids. CDR1 and CDR2 from the germline V gene are MNHEY and SVGAGI. Trimming cost V 7 bases and J 6 bases, with 16 bases left between them.

A few counts support this clonotype. The chain carries TRBV7-9 and TRBJ2-5, with D unresolved. The V gene lost 1 base and the J gene lost 5 bases, with 11 bases spanning the gap. The CDR3 runs 14 residues. Per the germline V gene, CDR1 is SEHNR and CDR2 is FQNEAQ (reference sequence). This CDR3 is CASSLVDGSETQYF. The DNA of the CDR3 is TGTGCCAGCAGCTTAGTGGACGGTTCGGAGACCCAGTACTTC. Filled out from reference TRBV7-9 and TRBJ2-5, the complete variable domain reads DTGVSQNPRHKITKRGQNVTFRCDPISEHNRLYWYRQTLGQGPEFLTYFQNEAQLEKSRLLSDRFSAERPKGSFSTLEIQRTEQGDSAMYLCASSLVDGSETQYFGPGTRLLVL.

In its sample, this clonotype was seen a few times. The rearrangement links TRBV4-3 to TRBJ2-1; D not resolved. Trimming took 0 bases from V and 0 from J, leaving 9 bases between them. The CDR3 is made up of 16 amino acids. Per germline, CDR1 LGHNA and CDR2 YSLEER. This CDR3 reads CASSQEPASSYNEQFF. The CDR3 DNA reads TGCGCCAGCAGCCAAGAACCCGCAAGCTCCTACAATGAGCAGTTCTTC.

Regarding this clonotype: A much bigger clone sits one base away, suggesting this may be a read error. The V gene is TRBV6-2 or TRBV6-3, the J gene TRBJ2-1; tentatively, D is TRBD2 (6 bases). Germline values: CDR1 MNHEY, CDR2 SVGEGT. CDR3 length: 14 amino acids. The CDR3 region is CASIYRDSYNEQFF. The CDR3 coding sequence is TGTGCCAGCATTTACCGGGACTCTTACAATGAGCAGTTCTTC.

This clonotype was counted a few times. This chain uses TRBV20-1 with TRBJ2-5, with TRBD2 matching 8 bases. Trimming removed 3 bases from V and 3 bases from J; junction bases left unmatched: 9. Per germline, CDR1 DFQATT and CDR2 SNEGSKA (reference sequence). This CDR3 contains 15 residues. As DNA, the CDR3 is TGCAGTGCTAGGGGGCGTCGGGGGGGCGAAGAGACCCAGTACTTC. As protein: CSARGRRGGEETQYF.

This clonotype was observed many times. The J gene is TRBJ1-3, the V gene TRBV16; 7 bases align to TRBD1. Trimming cost V 3 bases and J 5 bases; bases outside gene matches: 4. CDR1 is KGHSY, CDR2 FQNENV, per germline. This CDR3 is 14 amino acids long. The CDR3 loop is CASSHRDRRNTIYF. Here the CDR3 DNA reads TGTGCCAGCAGCCACCGGGACAGACGAAACACCATATATTTT.

This clonotype was counted at least ten times. The chain has TRBV12-3 or TRBV12-4 and TRBJ1-3; D ambiguous. The CDR3 sequence is 12 residues long. V lost 7 bases and J 2 bases, leaving 6 bases between the germline ends. The CDR3: CASMGPGNTIYF. The DNA of the CDR3 is TGTGCCAGCATGGGTCCTGGAAACACCATATATTTT.

This clonotype was counted ten times or more. The rearrangement links TRBV12-3 or TRBV12-4 to TRBJ2-5; a weak D match, TRBD2 (7 bases). This CDR3 is built from 12 residues. Trimming took off 6 bases at V and 8 bases at J, with 13 bases between the two ends. CDR3 nucleotide sequence: TGTGCCAGCAGCCCGAGGGGGGGAACCCAGTACTTC. Protein sequence: CASSPRGGTQYF.

This clonotype was found many times. This sequence joins TRBV5-1 and TRBJ2-2; D tentatively fits TRBD1 or TRBD2 (6 bases each). Trimming removed 4 bases from V and 4 bases from J, with 17 bases in between. The CDR3 has 16 amino acids. Germline-derived CDR1 and CDR2 are SGHRS and YFSETQ. The CDR3 nucleotides read TGCGCCAGCAGCCCAGGTGGGGGGCCGGGCACCGGGGAGCTGTTTTTT. Protein product: CASSPGGGPGTGELFF.

The chain joins TRBV5-1 to TRBJ1-2, with a tentative D call TRBD1 (5 bases). CDR3 length equals 15 residues. V lost 4 bases and J 4 bases, leaving 17 bases between the germline ends. Per the germline V gene, CDR1 is SGHRS and CDR2 is YFSETQ. The DNA for the CDR3 is TGCGCCAGCAGCCCATGGGGGGGTCCTAGCTATGGCTACACCTTC. Translated, it gives CASSPWGGPSYGYTF.

Only a few counts were recorded for this clonotype. The V gene is TRBV5-1, the J gene TRBJ1-5; 7 bases fit TRBD1. Germline V gene data show CDR1 as SGHRS and CDR2 as YFSETQ. The CDR3 is made up of 17 amino acids. V gave up 2 bases and J gave up 0 bases; unmatched junction bases: 8. The CDR3 nucleotides read TGCGCCAGCAGCTTTGCCCAGGGGGGGTATAGCAATCAGCCCCAGCATTTT. Its translation is CASSFAQGGYSNQPQHF.

This clonotype was observed many times. V gene TRBV18 combines with J gene TRBJ2-3, with D unclear. The V end lost 3 bases, the J end lost 1 base, and 2 bases lay between the germline ends. Germline V CDR1 and CDR2: KGHSH, LQKENI. The CDR3 is 12 residues long. As DNA, the CDR3 is TGTGCCAGCTCACCCCGCACAGATACGCAGTATTTT. It translates to CASSPRTDTQYF.

This clonotype has at least ten counts. V usage is TRBV5-1 and J usage is TRBJ2-5; D is undetermined. Trimming took off 2 bases at V and 2 bases at J, with 13 bases between the two ends. This CDR3 spans 15 amino acids. In germline, CDR1 is SGHRS, CDR2 YFSETQ. The CDR3 protein is CASSFSQKRQETQYF. As DNA, the CDR3 is TGCGCCAGCAGCTTCTCACAAAAGAGACAAGAGACCCAGTACTTC.

Only a few counts were recorded for this clonotype. V is TRBV6-4 and J is TRBJ2-3; TRBD2 agrees at 10 bases. Germline trimming cut 4 bases from V and 1 base from J; bases unmatched to any gene: 2. Germline V gene lookup returns CDR1 MRHNA and CDR2 SNTAGT. CDR3 size: 15 residues. CDR3 sequence: CASSASGGGTDTQYF. The CDR3 DNA reads TGTGCCAGCAGTGCTAGCGGGGGAGGCACAGATACGCAGTATTTT.

This clonotype was seen many times. This chain links TRBV6-1 with TRBJ2-5; D is unresolved. The CDR3 has 15 amino acids. The V end lost 3 bases, the J end lost 2 bases, and 13 bases lay between the germline ends. The germline V gene has CDR1 MNHNS and CDR2 SASEGT. The CDR3 DNA sequence: TGTGCCAGCAGTGAGAACCGCGGCCCTCAAGAGACCCAGTACTTC. Amino acids: CASSENRGPQETQYF.